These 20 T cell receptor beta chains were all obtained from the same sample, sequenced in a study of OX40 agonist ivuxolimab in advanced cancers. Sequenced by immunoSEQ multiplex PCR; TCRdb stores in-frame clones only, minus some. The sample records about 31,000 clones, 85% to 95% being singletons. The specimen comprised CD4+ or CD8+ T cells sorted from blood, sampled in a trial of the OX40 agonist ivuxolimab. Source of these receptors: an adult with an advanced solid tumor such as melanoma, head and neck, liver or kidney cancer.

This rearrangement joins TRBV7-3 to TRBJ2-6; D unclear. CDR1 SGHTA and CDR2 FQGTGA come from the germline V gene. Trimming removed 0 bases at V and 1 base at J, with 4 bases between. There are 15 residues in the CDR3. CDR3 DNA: TGTGCCAGCAGCTTAACAGGGTCTGGGGCCAACGTCCTGACTTTC. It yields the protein CASSLTGSGANVLTF.

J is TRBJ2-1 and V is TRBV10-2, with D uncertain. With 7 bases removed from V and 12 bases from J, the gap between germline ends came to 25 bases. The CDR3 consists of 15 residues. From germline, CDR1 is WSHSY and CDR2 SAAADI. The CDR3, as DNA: TGCGCCAGCACGCCCATGTCGGACGGTCTGACGAGGCAGTTCTTC. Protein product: CASTPMSDGLTRQFF.

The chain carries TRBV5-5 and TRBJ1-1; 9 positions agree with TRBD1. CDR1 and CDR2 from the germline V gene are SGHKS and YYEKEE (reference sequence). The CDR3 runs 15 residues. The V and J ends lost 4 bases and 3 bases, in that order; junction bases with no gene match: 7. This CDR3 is CASSRTGTGYTEAFF. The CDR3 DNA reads TGTGCCAGCAGCAGAACCGGGACAGGGTACACTGAAGCTTTCTTT.

CDR3 sequence (DNA): TGCGCCAGCAGCCAAGATGGGGGATCGGACAGGGGACGACATTCCTACAATGAGCAGTTCTTC. It is translated as CASSQDGGSDRGRHSYNEQFF. This chain joins TRBV4-3 and TRBJ2-1; 9 nucleotides match TRBD1. V gave up 0 bases and J gave up 1 base; unmatched junction bases: 16. The CDR3 consists of 21 residues. Looked up from germline, CDR1 is LGHNA and CDR2 is YSLEER.

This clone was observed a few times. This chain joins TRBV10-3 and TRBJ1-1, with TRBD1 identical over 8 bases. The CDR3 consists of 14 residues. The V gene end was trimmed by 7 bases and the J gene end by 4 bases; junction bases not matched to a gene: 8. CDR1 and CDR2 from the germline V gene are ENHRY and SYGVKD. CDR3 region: CAIMMTGEVTEAFF. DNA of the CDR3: TGTGCCATCATGATGACAGGGGAGGTCACTGAAGCTTTCTTT.

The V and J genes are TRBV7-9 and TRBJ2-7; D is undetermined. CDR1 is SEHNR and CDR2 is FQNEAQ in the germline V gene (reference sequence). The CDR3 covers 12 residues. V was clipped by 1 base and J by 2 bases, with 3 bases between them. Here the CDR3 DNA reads TGTGCCAGCAGCTTAGTCACCTACGAGCAGTACTTC. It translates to CASSLVTYEQYF.

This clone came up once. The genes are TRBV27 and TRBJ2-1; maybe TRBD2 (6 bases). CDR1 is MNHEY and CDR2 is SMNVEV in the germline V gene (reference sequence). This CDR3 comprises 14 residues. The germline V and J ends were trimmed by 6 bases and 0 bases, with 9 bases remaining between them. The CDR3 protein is CASSLGGSYNEQFF. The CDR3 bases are TGTGCCAGCAGCCTGGGGGGCTCCTACAATGAGCAGTTCTTC.

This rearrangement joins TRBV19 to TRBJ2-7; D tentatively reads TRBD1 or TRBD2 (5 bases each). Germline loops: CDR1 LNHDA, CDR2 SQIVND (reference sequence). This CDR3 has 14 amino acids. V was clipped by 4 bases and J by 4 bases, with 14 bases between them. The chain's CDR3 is CASSTQAREYEQYF. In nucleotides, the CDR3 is TGTGCCAGTAGTACGCAGGCCAGGGAGTACGAGCAGTACTTC.

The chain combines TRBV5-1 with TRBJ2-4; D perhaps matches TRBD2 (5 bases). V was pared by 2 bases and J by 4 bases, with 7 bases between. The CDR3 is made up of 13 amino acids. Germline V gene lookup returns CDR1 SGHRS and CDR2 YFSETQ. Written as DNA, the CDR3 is TGCGCCAGCAGCTTAACGGGGAAAAACATTCAGTACTTC. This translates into CASSLTGKNIQYF.

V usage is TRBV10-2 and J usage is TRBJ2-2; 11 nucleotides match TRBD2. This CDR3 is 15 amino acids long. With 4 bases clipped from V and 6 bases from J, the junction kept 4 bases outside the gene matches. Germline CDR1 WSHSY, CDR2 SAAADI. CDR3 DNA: TGCGCCAGCAGTGGACTAGCGGGATATCCCGGGGAGCTGTTTTTT. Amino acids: CASSGLAGYPGELFF.

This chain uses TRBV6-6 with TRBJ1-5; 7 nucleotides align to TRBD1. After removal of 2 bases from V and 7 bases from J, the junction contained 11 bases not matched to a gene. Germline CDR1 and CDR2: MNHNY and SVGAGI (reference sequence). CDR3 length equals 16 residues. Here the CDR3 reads CASSYERQGPLQPQHF. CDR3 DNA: TGTGCCAGCAGTTACGAGAGACAGGGTCCCCTCCAGCCCCAGCATTTT.

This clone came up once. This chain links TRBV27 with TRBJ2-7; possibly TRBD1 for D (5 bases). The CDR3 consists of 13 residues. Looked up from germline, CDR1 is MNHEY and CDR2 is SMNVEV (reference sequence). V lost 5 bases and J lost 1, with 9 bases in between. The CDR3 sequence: CASSPPGSYEQYF. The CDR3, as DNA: TGTGCCAGCAGTCCTCCAGGGTCCTACGAGCAGTACTTC.

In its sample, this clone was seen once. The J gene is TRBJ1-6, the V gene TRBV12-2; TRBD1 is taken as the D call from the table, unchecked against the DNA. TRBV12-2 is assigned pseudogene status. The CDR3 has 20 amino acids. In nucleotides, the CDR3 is TGTGCAAGTCGCCCCATCGCAGGGACAGGGAAGGTCGGATCTAATTCACCCCTCCACTTT. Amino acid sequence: CASRPIAGTGKVGSNSPLHF.

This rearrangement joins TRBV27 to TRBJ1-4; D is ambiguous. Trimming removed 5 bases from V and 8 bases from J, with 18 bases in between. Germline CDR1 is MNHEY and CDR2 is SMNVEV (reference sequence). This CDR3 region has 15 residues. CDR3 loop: CASSTTPGDDEKLFF. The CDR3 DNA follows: TGTGCCAGCAGTACCACCCCCGGGGATGACGAAAAACTGTTTTTT. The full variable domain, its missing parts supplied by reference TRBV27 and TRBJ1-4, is EAQVTQNPRYLITVTGKKLTVTCSQNMNHEYMSWYRQDPGLGLRQIYYSMNVEVTDKGDVPEGYKVSRKEKRNFPLILESPSPNQTSLYFCASSTTPGDDEKLFFGSGTQLSVL.

The CDR3 is CASSSTDREDTQYF. The DNA of the CDR3 is TGTGCCAGCAGTTCTACGGACAGGGAAGATACGCAGTATTTT. V and J are TRBV7-6 and TRBJ2-3; 8 nucleotides agree with TRBD1. Germline CDR1 SGHVS, CDR2 FNYEAQ. J gave up 5 bases and V 6 bases, and 7 bases lay outside the gene matches. The CDR3 contains 14 residues. The full variable domain, with the rest looked up from reference TRBV7-6 and TRBJ2-3, is GAGVSQSPRYKVTKRGQDVALRCDPISGHVSLYWYRQALGQGPEFLTYFNYEAQQDKSGLPNDRFSAERPEGSISTLTIQRTEQRDSAMYRCASSSTDREDTQYFGPGTRLTVL.

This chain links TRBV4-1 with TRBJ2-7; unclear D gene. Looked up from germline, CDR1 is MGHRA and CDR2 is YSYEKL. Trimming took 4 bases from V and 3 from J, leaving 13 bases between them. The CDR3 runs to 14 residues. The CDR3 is CASSPRRGGYEQYF. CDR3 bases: TGCGCCAGCAGCCCAAGACGTGGTGGCTACGAGCAGTACTTC.

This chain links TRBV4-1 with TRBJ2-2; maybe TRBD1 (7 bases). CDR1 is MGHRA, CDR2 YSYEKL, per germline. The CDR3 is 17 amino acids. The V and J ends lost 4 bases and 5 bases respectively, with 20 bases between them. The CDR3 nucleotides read TGCGCCAGCAGCCTCATAGGTGGAGGGGGCTTTACCGGGGAGCTGTTTTTT. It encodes CASSLIGGGGFTGELFF.

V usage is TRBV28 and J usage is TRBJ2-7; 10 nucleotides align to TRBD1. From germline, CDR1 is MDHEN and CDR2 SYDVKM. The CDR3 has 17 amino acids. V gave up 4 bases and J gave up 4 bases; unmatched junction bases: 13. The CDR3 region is CASSSPRGDRGRYEQYF. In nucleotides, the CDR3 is TGTGCCAGCAGTTCGCCGAGGGGGGACAGGGGTAGGTACGAGCAGTACTTC.

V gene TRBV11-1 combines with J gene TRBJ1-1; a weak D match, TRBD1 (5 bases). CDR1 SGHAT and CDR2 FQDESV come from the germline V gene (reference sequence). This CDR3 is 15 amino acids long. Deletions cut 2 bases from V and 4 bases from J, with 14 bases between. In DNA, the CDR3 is TGTGCCAGCAGCTTAAGGAATCAGGGATTCACTGAAGCTTTCTTT. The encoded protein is CASSLRNQGFTEAFF.

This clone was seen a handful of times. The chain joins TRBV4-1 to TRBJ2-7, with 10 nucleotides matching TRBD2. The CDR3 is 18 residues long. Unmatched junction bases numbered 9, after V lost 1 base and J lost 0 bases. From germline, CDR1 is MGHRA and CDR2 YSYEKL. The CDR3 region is CASSQVKASGGPSYEQYF. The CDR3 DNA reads TGCGCCAGCAGCCAAGTTAAGGCTAGCGGGGGTCCCTCCTACGAGCAGTACTTC.